The clone carrying this TCR beta chain was detected only a few times. In the authors' methods: How many nucleated cells were present was estimated from reference gene primer amplification. Libraries were prepared by immunoSEQ multiplex PCR; TCRdb keeps only in-frame clonotypes and omits some of them. V and J calls and clone size come straight from that table; D and trimming were deduced from the DNA. The sample has 150,000 to 200,000 clones, almost 80% seen once; the top ten hold 26%. This sample was included in a study of blood T cell repertoires in COVID-19. The CDR3 consists of 15 residues. Germline V CDR1 and CDR2: MNHEY, SVGAGI. V gave up 5 bases and J gave up 9 bases; unmatched junction bases: 6.

Sequencing input: peripheral blood. The sequence came from a woman in her seventies with acute or convalescent COVID-19. The rearrangement joins TRBV6-5 to TRBJ2-1, with 14 bases identical to TRBD2. The CDR3 region has the DNA TGTGCCAGCAGTCCAGGACTAGCGGGAGGAGGTGAGCAGTTCTTC. It yields the protein CASSPGLAGGGEQFF.